Presented here are 9 T cell receptor beta chains from one specimen sequenced in a study of blood T cell repertoires in COVID-19. Profiled with immunoSEQ multiplex PCR; TCRdb holds only in-frame clones, not every one. Counted here are some 150,000 clones, approximately 80% occurring once; the ten biggest clones make up approximately 40%. Sequencing used peripheral blood. The receptors were gathered from a human donor in a cohort sampled during active COVID-19.

The chain combines TRBV6-5 with TRBJ1-5; D may be TRBD1 (5 bases). The CDR3 totals 14 residues. The germline gives CDR1 MNHEY, CDR2 SVGAGI. Trimming stripped 5 bases from V and 5 bases from J, with 13 bases between. CDR3 DNA: TGTGCCAGCAGTACGGGACTCCCGGATCAGCCCCAGCATTTT. Encoded protein: CASSTGLPDQPQHF.

V and J are TRBV7-2 and TRBJ1-2; D not resolved. From germline, CDR1 is SGHTA and CDR2 FQGNSA. V lost 4 bases, J lost 0 bases, and 12 bases lay in between. This CDR3 is built from 15 residues. The CDR3 DNA is TGTGCCAGCAGCTCCCGTCTGTCTACTAACTATGGCTACACCTTC. It yields the protein CASSSRLSTNYGYTF.

This clone was seen many times. The V gene is TRBV16, the J gene TRBJ2-2; TRBD1 matches 10 bases. The V and J ends lost 1 base and 4 bases, in that order; junction bases with no gene match: 3. Germline V CDR1 and CDR2: KGHSY, FQNENV. The CDR3 has 16 residues. The CDR3 DNA is TGTGCCAGCAGCCAATTTGGGACAGGGGTCACCGGGGAGCTGTTTTTT. Its translation: CASSQFGTGVTGELFF. The whole variable domain, filled in from reference TRBV16 and TRBJ2-2, reads GEEVAQTPKHLVRGEGQKAKLYCAPIKGHSYVFWYQQVLKNEFKFLISFQNENVFDETGMPKERFSAKCLPNSPCSLEIQATKLEDSAVYFCASSQFGTGVTGELFFGEGSRLTVL.

This chain's CDR3 is CASSLGASLSREQYV. CDR3 DNA sequence: TGTGCCAGCAGCTTAGGGGCATCACTTTCAAGGGAGCAGTACGTC. This chain connects TRBV7-2 to TRBJ2-7; D unresolved. V was clipped by 1 base and J by 7 bases, with 17 bases between them. CDR3 size: 15 residues. Looked up from germline, CDR1 is SGHTA and CDR2 is FQGNSA.

As regards this clone: A junction boundary mismatches the germline segment, possibly from a read error. This chain uses TRBV3-1 (or the pseudogene TRBV3-2) with TRBJ1-5; 8 bases align to TRBD1. The length of the CDR3 is 14 residues. The V gene's germline CDR1 is LGHDT and CDR2 YNNKEL (reference sequence). The CDR3 DNA sequence: TGTGCCAGCAGTCAAGGACAGGGTCCCCAGCCCCAGCATTTT. As protein: CASSQGQGPQPQHF.

The chain combines TRBV6-4 with TRBJ1-5; 7 bases line up with TRBD1. Trimming removed 1 base from V and 2 bases from J; junction bases left unmatched: 5. Germline V gene sequence: CDR1 MRHNA, CDR2 SNTAGT. The CDR3 covers 16 residues. The CDR3 bases are TGTGCCAGCAGTGACTTAGGGGGCAGGGGCAATCAGCCCCAGCATTTT. Residues: CASSDLGGRGNQPQHF.

The gene calls are TRBV7-8 and TRBJ1-1, with D unresolved. V lost 0 bases and J 4 bases, leaving 12 bases between the germline ends. The CDR3 runs to 15 residues. The germline gives CDR1 SGHVS, CDR2 FQNEAQ. CDR3: CASSLARVWGTEAFF. The CDR3, as DNA: TGTGCCAGCAGCTTAGCGCGGGTCTGGGGCACTGAAGCTTTCTTT.

This chain uses TRBV7-9 with TRBJ1-1; D perhaps matches TRBD1 (5 bases). V lost 5 bases and J 6 bases, leaving 13 bases between the germline ends. Germline V CDR1 and CDR2: SEHNR, FQNEAQ (reference sequence). The CDR3 loop spans 13 amino acids. CDR3 residues: CASSLDRESEAFF. CDR3 DNA sequence: TGTGCCAGCAGCCTCGACAGAGAGTCTGAAGCTTTCTTT.

V and J are TRBV18 and TRBJ2-5; TRBD2 aligns across 7 bases. Germline trimming cut 1 base from V and 2 bases from J; bases unmatched to any gene: 7. CDR3 length: 16 amino acids. Germline V lookup: CDR1 KGHSH, CDR2 LQKENI. CDR3 nucleotide sequence: TGTGCCAGCTCACCACAGAACGGGGGGATACAAGAGACCCAGTACTTC. Translating it yields CASSPQNGGIQETQYF.